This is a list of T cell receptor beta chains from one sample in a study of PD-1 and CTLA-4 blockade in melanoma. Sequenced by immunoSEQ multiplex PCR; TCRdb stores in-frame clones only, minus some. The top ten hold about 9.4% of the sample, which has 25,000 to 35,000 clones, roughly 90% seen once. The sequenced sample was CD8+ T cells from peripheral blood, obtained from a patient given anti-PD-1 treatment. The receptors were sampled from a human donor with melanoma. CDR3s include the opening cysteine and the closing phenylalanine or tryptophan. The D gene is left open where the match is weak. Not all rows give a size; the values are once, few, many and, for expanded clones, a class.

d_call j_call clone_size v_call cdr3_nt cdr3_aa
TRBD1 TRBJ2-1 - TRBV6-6 TGTGCCAGCAGTTACTTAACAGGGGGTGAGCAGTTCTTC CASSYLTGGEQFF
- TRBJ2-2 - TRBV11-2 TGTGCCAGCAGCTTAAACAAAGAGAGCCCAGGCACCGGGGAGCTGTTTTTT CASSLNKESPGTGELFF
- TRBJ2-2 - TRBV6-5 TGTGCCAGCAACCCGTCCCGGGACCCCACCGGGGAGCTGTTTTTT CASNPSRDPTGELFF
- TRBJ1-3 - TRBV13 TGTGCCAGCAGCTTAGAAGGGTATGGAAACACCATATATTTT CASSLEGYGNTIYF
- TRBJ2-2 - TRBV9 TGTGCCAGCAGCGTAGGCGATGGGGAGCTGTTTTTT CASSVGDGELFF
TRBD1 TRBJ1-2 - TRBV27 TGTGCCAGCAGCCTACAGGGGGCGCTTGGCTATGGCTACACCTTC CASSLQGALGYGYTF
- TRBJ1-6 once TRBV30 TGTGCCTGGAGGGACGCCGGCTCCTATAATTCACCCCTCCACTTT CAWRDAGSYNSPLHF
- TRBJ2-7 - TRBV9 TGTGCCAGCAGCGTAGAAAGCGGACGTGAGCAGTACTTC CASSVESGREQYF
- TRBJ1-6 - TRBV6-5 TGTGCCAGCAGTTTAGACAGGAGCTCCTATAATTCACCCCTCCACTTT CASSLDRSSYNSPLHF
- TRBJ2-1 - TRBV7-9 TGTGCCAGCACCGGGACACCTCGCTCCTACAATGAGCAGTTCTTC CASTGTPRSYNEQFF
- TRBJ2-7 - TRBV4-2 TGTGCCAGCAGCCAAGATCCGGACTACGAGCAGTACTTC CASSQDPDYEQYF
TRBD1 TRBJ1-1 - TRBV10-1 TGCGCCAGACATTGGACAGGCATGGGCACTGAAGCTTTCTTT CARHWTGMGTEAFF
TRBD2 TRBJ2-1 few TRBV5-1 TGCGCCAGTGCTCTAGCGGGAGGGTACAATGAGCAGTTCTTC CASALAGGYNEQFF
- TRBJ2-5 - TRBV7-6 TGTGCCAGCAGCTTATCGGGGGCGGGGTCTCAAGAGACCCAGTACTTC CASSLSGAGSQETQYF
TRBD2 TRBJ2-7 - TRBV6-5 TGTGCCAGCAGTTACTCGGCTAGCGGGAGCTCCTACGAGCAGTACTTC CASSYSASGSSYEQYF
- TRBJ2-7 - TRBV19 TGTGCCAGTAGTGCAGGGGTAGGCATTTACGAGCAGTACTTC CASSAGVGIYEQYF
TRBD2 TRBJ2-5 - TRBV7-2 TGTGCCAGCAGACTAGCGGCTAGCGGCCCCGTGGGGGGAGAGACCCAGTACTTC CASRLAASGPVGGETQYF
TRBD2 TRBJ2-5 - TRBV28 TGTGCCAGCAGGGCGGTAGCGGGAGGGGGGGCAGAGACCCAGTACTTC CASRAVAGGGAETQYF
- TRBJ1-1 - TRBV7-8 TGTGCCAGCACCCTACAGGGTGGAACTGAAGCTTTCTTT CASTLQGGTEAFF
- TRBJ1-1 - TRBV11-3 TGTGCCAGCAGCTTAGAAGAGAACACTGAAGCTTTCTTT CASSLEENTEAFF
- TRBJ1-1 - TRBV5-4 TGTGCCAGCAGCCCCGGAGAGGTGCGGGAAGCTTTCTTT CASSPGEVREAFF
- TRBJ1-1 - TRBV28 TGTGCCAGCAGTTGGGGACCGGGGGGGGCCCGTGAAGCTTTCTTT CASSWGPGGAREAFF
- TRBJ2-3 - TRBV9 TGTGCCAGCAGCGTAGCAGGTCGTGTGGCAGATACGCAGTATTTT CASSVAGRVADTQYF
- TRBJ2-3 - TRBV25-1 TGTGCCAGCAGTGATCTGAGGCAGGGGCAAGGAGATACGCAGTATTTT CASSDLRQGQGDTQYF
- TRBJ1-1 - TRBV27 TGTGCCAGCAGTTTATCCGCTTACCACACTGAAGCTTTCTTT CASSLSAYHTEAFF
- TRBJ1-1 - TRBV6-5 TGTGCCAGCAGTTACTCCGGGGGGGCGACTGAAGCTTTCTTT CASSYSGGATEAFF
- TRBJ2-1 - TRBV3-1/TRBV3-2 TGTGCCAGCAGCCAAGATTTAATCTCCTACAATGAGCAGTTCTTC CASSQDLISYNEQFF
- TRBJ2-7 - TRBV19 TGTGCCAGTGGGACCACCTACGAGCAGTACTTC CASGTTYEQYF
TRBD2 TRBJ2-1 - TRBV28 TGTGCCAGCAACAGCGGGAGGAATCGGCCTGAGCAGTTCTTC CASNSGRNRPEQFF
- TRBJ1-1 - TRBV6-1 TGTGCCAGCAGTGAAGGTTACAGGGAAATAGATTGGACTGAAGCTTTCTTT CASSEGYREIDWTEAFF
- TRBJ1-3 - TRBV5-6 TGTGCCAGCAGCTTCCGTACAACCCCCTCTGGAAACACCATATATTTT CASSFRTTPSGNTIYF